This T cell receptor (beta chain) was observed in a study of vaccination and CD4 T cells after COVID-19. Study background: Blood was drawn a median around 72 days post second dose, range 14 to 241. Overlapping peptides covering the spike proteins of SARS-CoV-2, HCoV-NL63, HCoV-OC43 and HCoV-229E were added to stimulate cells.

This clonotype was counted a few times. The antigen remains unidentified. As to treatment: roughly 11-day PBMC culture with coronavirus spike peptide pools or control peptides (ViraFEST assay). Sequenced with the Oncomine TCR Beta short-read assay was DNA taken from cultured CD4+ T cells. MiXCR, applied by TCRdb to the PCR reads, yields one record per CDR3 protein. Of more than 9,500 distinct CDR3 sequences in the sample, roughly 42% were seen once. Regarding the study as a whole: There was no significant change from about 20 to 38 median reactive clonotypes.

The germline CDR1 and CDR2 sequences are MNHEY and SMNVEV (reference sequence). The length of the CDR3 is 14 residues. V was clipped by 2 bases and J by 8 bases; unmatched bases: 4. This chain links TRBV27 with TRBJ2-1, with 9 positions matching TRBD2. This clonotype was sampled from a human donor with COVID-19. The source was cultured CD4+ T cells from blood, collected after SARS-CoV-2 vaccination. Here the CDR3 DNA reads TGTGCCAGCAGTTTAGCGGGGGGGGGCGATGAGCAGTTCTTC. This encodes CASSLAGGGDEQFF.